Sequencing of this T cell receptor beta chain was carried out in a study of control samples from healthy donors and cancer patients. Using immunoSEQ multiplex PCR, the repertoire was profiled, and TCRdb retains in-frame clones only, with some absent. The table includes approximately 170,000 clones, around nine tenths detected once. V was pared by 2 bases and J by 0 bases, with 7 bases between. Germline lookup yields CDR1 LNHNV and CDR2 YYDKDF (reference sequence). There are 15 residues in the CDR3. Specimen: blood. This clonotype was sampled from a woman aged 25 to 39 in good health. The rearrangement links TRBV15 to TRBJ2-2; D unresolved. The CDR3 sequence is CATSRTQANTGELFF. For the CDR3, the DNA is TGTGCCACCAGCAGAACTCAAGCGAACACCGGGGAGCTGTTTTTT.